The 17 T cell receptor beta chains below come from one sample, sequenced in a study of cytomegalovirus exposure and HLA in healthy donors. Both 60 Vbeta primers and 13 Jbeta primers went into the PCR. Method: immunoSEQ multiplex PCR; TCRdb's copy keeps in-frame clones and lacks some. In all, the sample yields around 30,000 clones. Sequenced: PBMCs. The receptors stem from a young man in good health and CMV-seronegative.

The genes are TRBV14 and TRBJ1-2; tentatively, D is TRBD1 (6 bases). The V end lost 5 bases, the J end lost 5 bases, and 12 bases lay between the germline ends. The germline V gene encodes CDR1 SGHDN and CDR2 FVKESK. The length of the CDR3 is 13 residues. Written as DNA, the CDR3 is TGTGCCAGCAGCTCAACAGGGCCATATGGCTACACCTTC. Translation gives CASSSTGPYGYTF.

The J gene is TRBJ1-5, the V gene TRBV6-1, with D possibly TRBD1 on 5 matching bases. The CDR3 covers 16 residues. V lost 3 bases and J 1 base, leaving 13 bases between the germline ends. Germline V CDR1 and CDR2: MNHNS, SASEGT. CDR3 sequence (DNA): TGTGCCAGCAGTGATAAGGCCCCAGGGAGCAATCAGCCCCAGCATTTT. This codes for CASSDKAPGSNQPQHF.

The chain employs TRBV5-4 and TRBJ2-5; 9 bases line up with TRBD2. With 6 bases clipped from V and 0 bases from J, the junction kept 18 bases outside the gene matches. Germline lookup yields CDR1 SGHNT and CDR2 YYREEE (reference sequence). CDR3 length: 19 amino acids. The CDR3 bases are TGTGCCAGCACAAAAGGGGCTTACGCGGGAGGGAACAACCAAGAGACCCAGTACTTC. It yields the protein CASTKGAYAGGNNQETQYF.

The rearrangement joins TRBV18 to TRBJ2-1; 7 bases line up with TRBD2. V was clipped by 0 bases and J by 5 bases; unmatched bases: 7. Germline V gene lookup returns CDR1 KGHSH and CDR2 LQKENI. This CDR3 contains 16 residues. CDR3 sequence reads: CASSPPGTTPNNEQFF. In DNA, the CDR3 is TGTGCCAGCTCACCACCGGGGACTACCCCGAACAATGAGCAGTTCTTC. Looking up the rest from reference TRBV18 and TRBJ2-1 gives the full variable domain: NAGVMQNPRHLVRRRGQEARLRCSPMKGHSHVYWYRQLPEEGLKFMVYLQKENIIDESGMPKERFSAEFPKEGPSILRIQQVVRGDSAAYFCASSPPGTTPNNEQFFGPGTRLTVL.

This chain connects TRBV4-3 to TRBJ1-4; D might be TRBD1 (6 bases). The germline V gene has CDR1 LGHNA and CDR2 YSLEER. Trimming shortened V by 4 bases and J by 4 bases, and 19 bases separated the two germline ends. This CDR3 is built from 17 residues. The chain's CDR3 is CASSLSPDSLVNEKLFF. CDR3 sequence (DNA): TGCGCCAGCAGCCTTTCACCGGACAGCCTCGTTAATGAAAAACTGTTTTTT.

V and J are TRBV27 and TRBJ2-1; a weak D match, TRBD2 (6 bases). The germline CDR1 and CDR2 sequences are MNHEY and SMNVEV (reference sequence). The CDR3 totals 18 residues. Trimming pared 1 base from V and 5 bases from J, leaving 21 bases between. CDR3 bases: TGTGCCAGCAGTTTATTCCCGACAGCCCCGGGGGTCGACAATGAGCAGTTCTTC. It is translated as CASSLFPTAPGVDNEQFF.

J is TRBJ1-2 and V is TRBV2; the match to TRBD1 covers 10 bases. Looked up from germline, CDR1 is SNHLY and CDR2 is FYNNEI. V lost 8 bases, J lost 7 bases, and 16 bases stayed unmatched. There are 16 residues in the CDR3. This chain's CDR3 is CASGRETGGAGGGYTF. Here the CDR3 DNA reads TGTGCCAGCGGAAGGGAGACAGGGGGCGCAGGTGGTGGCTACACCTTC. The complete variable domain, with remaining parts taken from reference TRBV2 and TRBJ1-2, reads EPEVTQTPSHQVTQMGQEVILRCVPISNHLYFYWYRQILGQKVEFLVSFYNNEISEKSEIFDDQFSVERPDGSNFTLKIRSTKLEDSAMYFCASGRETGGAGGGYTFGSGTRLTVV.

This chain joins TRBV5-1 and TRBJ2-1, with 7 bases that match TRBD1. The V segment lost 0 bases and the J segment 6 bases; nucleotides outside the gene matches: 3. CDR1 SGHRS and CDR2 YFSETQ come from the germline V gene. This CDR3 spans 14 amino acids. Here the CDR3 reads CASSLGQGVNEQFF. In nucleotides, the CDR3 is TGCGCCAGCAGCTTGGGGCAGGGGGTCAATGAGCAGTTCTTC.

The V and J genes are TRBV7-2 and TRBJ2-1, with 11 nucleotides matching TRBD2. Losses at the gene ends were 3 bases for V and 7 bases for J; bases not matched to a gene: 5. The CDR3 totals 15 residues. Germline V gene sequence: CDR1 SGHTA, CDR2 FQGNSA. The CDR3 loop reads CASSFLAGGWNEQFF. The CDR3 DNA sequence: TGTGCCAGCAGCTTTCTAGCGGGGGGTTGGAATGAGCAGTTCTTC.

This chain links TRBV19 with TRBJ2-7, with D possibly TRBD2 on 6 matching bases. CDR1 is LNHDA and CDR2 is SQIVND in the germline V gene (reference sequence). The ends were cut back, 5 bases at V and 3 bases at J, with 14 bases in the middle. This CDR3 comprises 14 residues. The CDR3 sequence: CASSRDSTNYEQYF. DNA for the CDR3: TGTGCCAGTAGTCGGGACTCAACGAACTACGAGCAGTACTTC.

Concerning this clone itself: This sample also contains other DNA sequences that code for the same CDR3. This sequence joins TRBV5-6 and TRBJ2-7; 8 bases map to TRBD2. CDR1 is SGHDT, CDR2 YYEEEE, per germline. This CDR3 contains 14 residues. V lost 0 bases and J lost 7; bases outside the gene matches: 6. This chain's CDR3 is CASSLAAGTREQYF. The CDR3 DNA reads TGTGCCAGCAGCTTGGCGGCAGGGACTAGGGAGCAGTACTTC.

The chain employs TRBV19 and TRBJ1-1, with TRBD1 matching 7 bases. This CDR3 spans 14 amino acids. Germline loops: CDR1 LNHDA, CDR2 SQIVND (reference sequence). V dropped 6 bases and J dropped 2; count of bases not matched to a gene: 6. CDR3 sequence: CASSPDRDNTEAFF. In DNA, the CDR3 is TGTGCCAGTAGCCCCGACAGGGATAACACTGAAGCTTTCTTT.

The J gene is TRBJ2-1, the V gene TRBV7-2, with a tentative D call TRBD1 (5 bases). V was pared by 4 bases and J by 7 bases, with 8 bases between. The CDR3 contains 12 residues. Per the germline V gene, CDR1 is SGHTA and CDR2 is FQGNSA. CDR3 bases: TGTGCCAGCAGCTCACAGGCTAATGAGCAGTTCTTC. It codes for CASSSQANEQFF.

The CDR3 loop is CAISDGGLRNTEAFF. The CDR3 DNA follows: TGTGCCATCAGTGATGGGGGACTTCGGAACACTGAAGCTTTCTTT. The chain has TRBV10-3 and TRBJ1-1; a weak D match, TRBD1 (5 bases). Germline assignment: CDR1 ENHRY and CDR2 SYGVKD. Trimming left V 3 bases short and J 1 base short, with 12 bases between. This CDR3 comprises 15 residues.

J is TRBJ2-7 and V is TRBV7-9; D is possibly TRBD2 (5 bases). This CDR3 is built from 13 residues. The V gene's germline CDR1 is SEHNR and CDR2 FQNEAQ (reference sequence). Trimming left V 5 bases short and J 4 bases short, with 12 bases between. CDR3 sequence reads: CASSRDNSYEQYF. As DNA, the CDR3 is TGTGCCAGCAGCCGGGATAATTCGTACGAGCAGTACTTC.

CDR3 sequence reads: CSLRTVGNTEAFF. The CDR3 DNA reads as TGCAGCTTACGGACAGTCGGGAACACTGAAGCTTTCTTT. The chain recombines TRBV29-1 with TRBJ1-1; tentatively, D is TRBD1 (6 bases). The CDR3 is 13 residues long. Trimming took off 8 bases at V and 1 base at J, with 14 bases between the two ends. Germline V gives CDR1 SQVTM, CDR2 ANQGSEA.

The rearrangement joins TRBV27 to TRBJ2-3, with 8 bases lining up with TRBD1. The CDR3 is 14 residues long. V gave up 7 bases and J gave up 3 bases; unmatched junction bases: 6. Germline CDR1 and CDR2: MNHEY and SMNVEV (reference sequence). In DNA form, the CDR3 reads TGTGCCAGCAAGAGGCAGGGGGCGACAGATACGCAGTATTTT. Amino acids: CASKRQGATDTQYF.